This T cell receptor beta chain was sequenced for a study of blood T cell repertoires in COVID-19. Across the study: Some COVID-19 samples were acute and others convalescent; all came from the United States, Italy and Spain. T cells, B-cell-depleted T cells, or PBMCs supplied cDNA or gDNA.

Losses at the gene ends were 2 bases for V and 5 bases for J; bases not matched to a gene: 8. The CDR3 is 15 amino acids. The germline V gene has CDR1 SGHRS and CDR2 YFSETQ. Authors' analysis steps: Reference gene primer amplification yielded estimated nucleated cell counts. Libraries were prepared by immunoSEQ multiplex PCR; TCRdb keeps only in-frame clonotypes and omits some of them. D and trimming were read from the DNA, whereas the V and J calls and clone size are those reported in that table. Of some 150,000 clones in the sample, approximately 92% were seen once. The TCR originated in a woman aged 40-49 years with acute or convalescent COVID-19. The sequenced sample was peripheral blood. The rearrangement joins TRBV5-1 to TRBJ2-7; 9 bases line up with TRBD1. The CDR3 here is CASSLETGGFNEQYF. The CDR3 region has the DNA TGCGCCAGCAGCTTAGAAACAGGGGGCTTCAACGAGCAGTACTTC.